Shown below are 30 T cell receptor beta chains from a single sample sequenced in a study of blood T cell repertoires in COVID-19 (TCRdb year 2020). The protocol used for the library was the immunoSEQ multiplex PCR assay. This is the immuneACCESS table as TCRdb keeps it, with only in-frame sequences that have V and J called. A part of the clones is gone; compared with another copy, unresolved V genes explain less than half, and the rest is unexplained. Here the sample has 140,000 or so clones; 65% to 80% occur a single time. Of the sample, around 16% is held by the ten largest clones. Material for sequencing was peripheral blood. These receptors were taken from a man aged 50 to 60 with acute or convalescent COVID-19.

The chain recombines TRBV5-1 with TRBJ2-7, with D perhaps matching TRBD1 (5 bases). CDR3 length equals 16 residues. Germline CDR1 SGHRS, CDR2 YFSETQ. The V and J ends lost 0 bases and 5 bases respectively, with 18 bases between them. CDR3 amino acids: CASSLAVGPGIDEQYF. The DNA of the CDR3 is TGCGCCAGCAGCTTGGCCGTTGGGCCAGGGATCGACGAGCAGTACTTC.

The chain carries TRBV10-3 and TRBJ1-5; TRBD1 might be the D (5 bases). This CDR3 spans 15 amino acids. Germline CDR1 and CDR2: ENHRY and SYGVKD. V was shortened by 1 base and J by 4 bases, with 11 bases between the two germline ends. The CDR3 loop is CAISEYRGVNQPQHF. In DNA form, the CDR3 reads TGTGCCATCAGTGAGTATCGGGGGGTGAATCAGCCCCAGCATTTT.

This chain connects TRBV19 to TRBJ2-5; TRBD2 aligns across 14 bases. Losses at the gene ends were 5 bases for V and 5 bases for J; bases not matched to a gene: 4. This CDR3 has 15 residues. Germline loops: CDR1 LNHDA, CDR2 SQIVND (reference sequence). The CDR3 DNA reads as TGTGCCAGTAGTCCTGGGACTAGCGGGGGCGAGACCCAGTACTTC. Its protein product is CASSPGTSGGETQYF. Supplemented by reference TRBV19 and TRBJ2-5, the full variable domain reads DGGITQSPKYLFRKEGQNVTLSCEQNLNHDAMYWYRQDPGQGLRLIYYSQIVNDFQKGDIAEGYSVSREKKESFPLTVTSAQKNPTAFYLCASSPGTSGGETQYFGPGTRLLVL.

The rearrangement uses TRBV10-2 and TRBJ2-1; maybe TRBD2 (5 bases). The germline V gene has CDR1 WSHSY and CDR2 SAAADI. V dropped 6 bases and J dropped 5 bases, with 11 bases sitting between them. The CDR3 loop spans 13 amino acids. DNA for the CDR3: TGCGCCAGCAGCCTAGCTGGCGACAATGAGCAGTTCTTC. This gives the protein CASSLAGDNEQFF.

The CDR3 nucleotides read TGCAGCGTGTTGGGGGGGCGAAGGTATGGCTACACCTTC. Translation: CSVLGGRRYGYTF. The gene calls are TRBV29-1 and TRBJ1-2, with D perhaps TRBD1 (6 bases). Germline CDR1 reads SQVTM; CDR2 reads ANQGSEA. This CDR3 contains 13 residues. V shed 6 bases and J shed 5 bases, with 16 bases lying between them. Full variable domain (outside the CDR3, taken from reference TRBV29-1 and TRBJ1-2): SAVISQKPSRDICQRGTSLTIQCQVDSQVTMMFWYRQQPGQSLTLIATANQGSEATYESGFVIDKFPISRPNLTFSTLTVSNMSPEDSSIYLCSVLGGRRYGYTFGSGTRLTVV.

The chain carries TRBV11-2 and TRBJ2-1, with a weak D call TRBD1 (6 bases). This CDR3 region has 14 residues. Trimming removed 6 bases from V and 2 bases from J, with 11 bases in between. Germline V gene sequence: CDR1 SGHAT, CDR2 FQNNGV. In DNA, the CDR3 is TGTGCCAGCAGTTCACAGGGAACCTACAATGAGCAGTTCTTC. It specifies CASSSQGTYNEQFF.

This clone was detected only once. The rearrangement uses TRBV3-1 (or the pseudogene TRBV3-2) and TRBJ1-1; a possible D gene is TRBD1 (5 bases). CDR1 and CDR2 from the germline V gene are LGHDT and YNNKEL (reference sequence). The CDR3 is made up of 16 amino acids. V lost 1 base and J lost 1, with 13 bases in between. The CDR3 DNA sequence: TGTGCCAGCAGCCAAGGGGGGGGGTATGGGAACACTGAAGCTTTCTTT. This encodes CASSQGGGYGNTEAFF.

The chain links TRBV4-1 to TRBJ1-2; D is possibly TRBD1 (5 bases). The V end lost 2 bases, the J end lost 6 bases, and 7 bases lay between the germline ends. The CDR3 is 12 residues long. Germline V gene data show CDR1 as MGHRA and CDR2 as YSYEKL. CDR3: CASSQFRDGYTF. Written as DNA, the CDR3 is TGCGCCAGCAGCCAATTCAGGGATGGCTACACCTTC.

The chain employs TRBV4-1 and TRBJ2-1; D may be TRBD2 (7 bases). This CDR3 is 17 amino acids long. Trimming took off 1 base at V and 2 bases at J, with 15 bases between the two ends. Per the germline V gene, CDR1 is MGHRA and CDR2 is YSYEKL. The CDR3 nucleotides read TGCGCCAGCAGCCAAGTAATAGGGGGGGGACCCTACAATGAGCAGTTCTTC. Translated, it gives CASSQVIGGGPYNEQFF.

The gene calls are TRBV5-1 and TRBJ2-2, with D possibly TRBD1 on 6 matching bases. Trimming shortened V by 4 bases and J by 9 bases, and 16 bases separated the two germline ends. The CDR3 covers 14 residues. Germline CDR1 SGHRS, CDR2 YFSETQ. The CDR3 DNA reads TGCGCCAGCAGCACCCCCGAGACAGGCCGGGAGCTGTTTTTT. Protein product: CASSTPETGRELFF.

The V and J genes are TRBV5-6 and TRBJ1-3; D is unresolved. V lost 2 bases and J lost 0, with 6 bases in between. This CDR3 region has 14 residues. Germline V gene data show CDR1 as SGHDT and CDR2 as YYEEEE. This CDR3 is CASSFVSSGNTIYF. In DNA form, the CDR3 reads TGTGCCAGCAGCTTTGTGAGCTCTGGAAACACCATATATTTT.

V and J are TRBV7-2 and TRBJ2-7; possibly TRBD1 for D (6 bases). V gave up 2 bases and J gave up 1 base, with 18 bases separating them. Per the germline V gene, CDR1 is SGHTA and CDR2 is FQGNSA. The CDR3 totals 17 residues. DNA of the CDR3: TGTGCCAGCAGCTTAAATTCGCCAGGGGTTAGGTCCTACGAGCAGTACTTC. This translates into CASSLNSPGVRSYEQYF.

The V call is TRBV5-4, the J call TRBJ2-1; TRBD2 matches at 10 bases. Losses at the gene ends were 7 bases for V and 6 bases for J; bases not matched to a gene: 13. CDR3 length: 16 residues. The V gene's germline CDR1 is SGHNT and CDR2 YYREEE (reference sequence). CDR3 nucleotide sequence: TGTGCCAGCGGGAACCCCAGCGGGGGGGCAGCCAATGAGCAGTTCTTC. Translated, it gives CASGNPSGGAANEQFF.

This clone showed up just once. The chain's CDR3 is CASSLGRDSTEAFF. For the CDR3, the DNA is TGTGCCAGCAGCTTAGGGCGGGACAGCACTGAAGCTTTCTTT. V and J are TRBV7-9 and TRBJ1-1, with TRBD1 matching 7 bases. The CDR3 consists of 14 residues. Germline V gene sequence: CDR1 SEHNR, CDR2 FQNEAQ (reference sequence). Unmatched junction bases numbered 3, after V lost 1 base and J lost 4 bases.

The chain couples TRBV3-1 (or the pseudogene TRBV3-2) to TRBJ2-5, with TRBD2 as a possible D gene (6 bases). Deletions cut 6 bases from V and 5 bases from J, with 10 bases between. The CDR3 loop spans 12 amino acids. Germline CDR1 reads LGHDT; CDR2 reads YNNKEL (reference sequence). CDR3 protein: CASSSRGETQYF. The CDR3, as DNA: TGTGCCAGCAGTTCACGGGGGGAGACCCAGTACTTC.

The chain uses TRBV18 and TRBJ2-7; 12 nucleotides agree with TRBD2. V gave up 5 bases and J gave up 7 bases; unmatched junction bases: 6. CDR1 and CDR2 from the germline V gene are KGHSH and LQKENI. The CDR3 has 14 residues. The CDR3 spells CASSSGLAGREQYV. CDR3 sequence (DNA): TGTGCCAGCTCATCCGGACTAGCGGGAAGGGAGCAGTACGTC.

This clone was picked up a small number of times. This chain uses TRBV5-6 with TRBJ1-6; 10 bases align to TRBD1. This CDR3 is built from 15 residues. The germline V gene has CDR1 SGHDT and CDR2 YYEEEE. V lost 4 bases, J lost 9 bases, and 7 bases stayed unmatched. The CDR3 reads CASSARTGGGSPLHF. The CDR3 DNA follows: TGTGCCAGCAGCGCCAGGACAGGGGGTGGTTCACCCCTCCACTTT.

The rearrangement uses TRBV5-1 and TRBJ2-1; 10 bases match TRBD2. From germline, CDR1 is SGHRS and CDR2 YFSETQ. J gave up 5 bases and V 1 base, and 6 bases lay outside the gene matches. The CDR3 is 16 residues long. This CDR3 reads CASSLSGGARDNEQFF. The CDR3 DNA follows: TGCGCCAGCAGCTTGAGCGGGGGGGCCAGGGACAATGAGCAGTTCTTC.

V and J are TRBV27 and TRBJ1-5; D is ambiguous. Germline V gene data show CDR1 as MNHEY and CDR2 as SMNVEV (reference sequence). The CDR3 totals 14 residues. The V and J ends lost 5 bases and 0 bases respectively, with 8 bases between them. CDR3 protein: CASSMWSSNQPQHF. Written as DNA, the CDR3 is TGTGCCAGCAGTATGTGGAGTAGCAATCAGCCCCAGCATTTT.

For the CDR3, the DNA is TGTGCCTGGAGTGTAATCCTTAGGGGGAGCCAAGAGACCCAGTACTTC. Residues: CAWSVILRGSQETQYF. The chain employs TRBV30 and TRBJ2-5, with D possibly TRBD1 on 6 matching bases. Germline CDR1 and CDR2: GTSNPN and SVGIG (reference sequence). V gave up 0 bases and J gave up 1 base, with 15 bases separating them. This CDR3 region has 16 residues.

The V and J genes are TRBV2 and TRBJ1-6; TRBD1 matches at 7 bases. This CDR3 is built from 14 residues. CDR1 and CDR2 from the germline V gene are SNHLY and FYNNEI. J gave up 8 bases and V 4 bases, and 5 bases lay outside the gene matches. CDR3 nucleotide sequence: TGTGCCAGCAGTGCCACAACAGGGGATTCACCCCTCCACTTT. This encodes CASSATTGDSPLHF.

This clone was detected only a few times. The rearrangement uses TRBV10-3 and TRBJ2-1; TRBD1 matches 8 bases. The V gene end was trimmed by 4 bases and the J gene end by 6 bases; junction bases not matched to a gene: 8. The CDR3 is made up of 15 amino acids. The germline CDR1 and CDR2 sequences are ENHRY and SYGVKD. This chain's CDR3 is CAISGIKGQVNEQFF. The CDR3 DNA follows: TGTGCCATCAGTGGTATTAAGGGACAGGTCAATGAGCAGTTCTTC.

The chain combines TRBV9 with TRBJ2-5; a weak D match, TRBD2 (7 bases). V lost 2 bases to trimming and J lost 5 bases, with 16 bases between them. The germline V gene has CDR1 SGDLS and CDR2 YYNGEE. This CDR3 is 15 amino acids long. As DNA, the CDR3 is TGTGCCAGCAGCGTGTCCGGAGGGGGGGTGGAGACCCAGTACTTC. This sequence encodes CASSVSGGGVETQYF.

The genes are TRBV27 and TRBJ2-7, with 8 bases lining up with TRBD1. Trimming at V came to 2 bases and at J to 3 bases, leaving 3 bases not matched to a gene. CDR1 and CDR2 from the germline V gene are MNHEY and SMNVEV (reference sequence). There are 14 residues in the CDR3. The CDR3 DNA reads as TGTGCCAGCAGTTTAAGGGACAGGAACTACGAGCAGTACTTC. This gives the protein CASSLRDRNYEQYF.

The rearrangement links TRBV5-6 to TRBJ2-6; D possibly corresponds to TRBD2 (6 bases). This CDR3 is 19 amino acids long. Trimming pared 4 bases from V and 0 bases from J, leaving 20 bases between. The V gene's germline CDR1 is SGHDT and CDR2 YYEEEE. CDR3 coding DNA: TGTGCCAGCAGCACCCTACGGGGGTGGAAAAGCTCTGGGGCCAACGTCCTGACTTTC. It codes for CASSTLRGWKSSGANVLTF.

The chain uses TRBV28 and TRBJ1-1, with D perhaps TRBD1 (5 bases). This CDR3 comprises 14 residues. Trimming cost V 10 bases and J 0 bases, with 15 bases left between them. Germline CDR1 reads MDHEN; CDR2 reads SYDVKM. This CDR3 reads CATQNGGLNTEAFF. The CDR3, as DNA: TGTGCCACCCAAAACGGGGGGTTGAACACTGAAGCTTTCTTT.

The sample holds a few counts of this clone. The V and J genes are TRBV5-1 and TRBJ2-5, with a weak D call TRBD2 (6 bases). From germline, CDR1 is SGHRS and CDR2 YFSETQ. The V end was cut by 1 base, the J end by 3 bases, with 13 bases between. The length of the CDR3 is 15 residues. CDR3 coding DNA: TGCGCCAGCAGCTTGCAATCACGCGGGGAAGAGACCCAGTACTTC. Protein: CASSLQSRGEETQYF.

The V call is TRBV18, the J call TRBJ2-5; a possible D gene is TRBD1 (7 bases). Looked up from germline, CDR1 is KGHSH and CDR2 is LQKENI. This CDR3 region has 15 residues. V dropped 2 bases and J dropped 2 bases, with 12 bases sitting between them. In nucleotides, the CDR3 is TGTGCCAGCTCACCAGACCAGGGGGGACAAGAGACCCAGTACTTC. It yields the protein CASSPDQGGQETQYF.

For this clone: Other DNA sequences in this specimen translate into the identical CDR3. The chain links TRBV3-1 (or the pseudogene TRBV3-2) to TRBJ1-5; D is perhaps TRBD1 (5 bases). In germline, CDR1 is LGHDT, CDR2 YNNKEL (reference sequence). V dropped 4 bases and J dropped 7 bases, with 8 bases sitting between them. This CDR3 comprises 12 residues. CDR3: CASSPGGQPQHF. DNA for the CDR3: TGTGCCAGCAGCCCCGGGGGGCAGCCCCAGCATTTT.

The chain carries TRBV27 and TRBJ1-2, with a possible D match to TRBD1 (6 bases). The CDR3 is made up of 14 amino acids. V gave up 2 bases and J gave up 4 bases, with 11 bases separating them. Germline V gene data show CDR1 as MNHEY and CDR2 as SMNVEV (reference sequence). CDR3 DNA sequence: TGTGCCAGCAGTTTAGGGGGCCAGGGCTATGGCTACACCTTC. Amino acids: CASSLGGQGYGYTF.